This TCR beta chain is drawn from a study of beta chain features in type 1 diabetes. Study conclusions and caveats: For patients and controls alike, PCR might favor shorter templates to the same degree. Moderately but significantly shorter TCRB CDR3s were found in Type 1 diabetes patients in all four CD4+ subsets.

The V gene lost 4 bases and the J gene lost 5 bases, with 14 bases spanning the gap. CDR1 is SNHLY and CDR2 is FYNNEI in the germline V gene. This CDR3 is built from 14 residues. About 120 mL of blood, on average, came from one heparinised draw per donor. By way of CD45RO/CCR7/CD25/CD127/CD95/CD27, the CD4+ regulatory, stem cell-like memory, central memory and naive cells were sorted. All of the isolated RNA was reverse transcribed, so expressed TCRB transcripts were sequenced. There were about 3.6 million reads on average in the naive, central memory and regulatory T cell samples. TCRdb's copy holds only in-frame clones and misses some; the assay was immunoSEQ multiplex PCR. The repertoire includes under 850,000 clones, roughly 13% of them detected once, and less than 0.025% sits in the top ten. This clone has just a few counts. Antigen specificity is unknown.

J is TRBJ1-2 and V is TRBV2; the D is unclear. The sequenced material came from naive CD4+ T cells from blood. The receptor was isolated from a man aged 18 to 29 with type 1 diabetes. The CDR3 region has the DNA TGTGCCAGCAGTGTGCAAAGGGAGGCATATGGCTACACCTTC. Protein: CASSVQREAYGYTF.